Listed below are T cell receptor beta chains from one sample, sequenced in a study of blood T cell repertoires in COVID-19. Data came from immunoSEQ multiplex PCR; TCRdb stores just in-frame clones and leaves some out. The sample lists 300,000 to 350,000 clones, 80% to 90% seen once, with around 4.2% in the top ten. The sequenced material came from PBMCs or T cells enriched from blood (not recorded which). These receptors all come from a woman aged 40 to 50 with acute COVID-19. The CDR3 runs from the conserved cysteine through the conserved F or W. A D gene is named only where the DNA matches it firmly.

j_call: TRBJ2-7
d_call: -
v_call: TRBV5-4
cdr3_aa: CASSLAKDRFFSYEQYF

j_call: TRBJ2-5
d_call: TRBD2
v_call: TRBV15
cdr3_aa: CATSKGGYQETQYF

j_call: TRBJ1-2
d_call: -
v_call: TRBV3-1/TRBV3-2
cdr3_aa: CASSQEGAGPNYGYTF

j_call: TRBJ2-3
d_call: TRBD2
v_call: TRBV27
cdr3_aa: CASKRGGRAVDTQYF

j_call: TRBJ2-7
d_call: TRBD2
v_call: TRBV4-1
cdr3_aa: CASSHPGLAALLSYEQYF

j_call: TRBJ1-5
d_call: -
v_call: TRBV10-3
cdr3_aa: CAISEYPVGANQPQHF

j_call: TRBJ1-5
d_call: -
v_call: TRBV5-6
cdr3_aa: CASSWNGGSNQPQHF

j_call: TRBJ1-2
d_call: -
v_call: TRBV4-1
cdr3_aa: CASSQKTEASNYGYTF

j_call: TRBJ2-3
d_call: -
v_call: TRBV7-2
cdr3_aa: CASSLFSDTQYF

j_call: TRBJ2-7
d_call: TRBD1
v_call: TRBV5-1
cdr3_aa: CASSLVTGGREQYF

j_call: TRBJ2-2
d_call: -
v_call: TRBV5-1
cdr3_aa: CASSWPLETGELFF

j_call: TRBJ1-2
d_call: -
v_call: TRBV7-8
cdr3_aa: CASSPGLGYTF

j_call: TRBJ1-5
d_call: -
v_call: TRBV5-8
cdr3_aa: CASSPVLANQPQHF

j_call: TRBJ2-7
d_call: TRBD2
v_call: TRBV18
cdr3_aa: CASSPSSGRNEQYF

j_call: TRBJ1-4
d_call: TRBD1
v_call: TRBV7-2
cdr3_aa: CASSSKGAGEKLFF

j_call: TRBJ2-7
d_call: TRBD2
v_call: TRBV11-2
cdr3_aa: CASRRLAGTYEQYF

j_call: TRBJ2-6
d_call: -
v_call: TRBV19
cdr3_aa: CASSIGGQPGANVLTF

j_call: TRBJ2-1
d_call: TRBD2
v_call: TRBV19
cdr3_aa: CASSAGLAGNNEQFF

j_call: TRBJ2-3
d_call: TRBD2
v_call: TRBV7-2
cdr3_aa: CASSLVLLAGGSTDTQYF

j_call: TRBJ1-2
d_call: -
v_call: TRBV7-8
cdr3_aa: CASSLGARGYGYTF

j_call: TRBJ1-3
d_call: -
v_call: TRBV5-4
cdr3_aa: CASSSYTDSGNTIYF

j_call: TRBJ1-1
d_call: TRBD1
v_call: TRBV9
cdr3_aa: CASSASTGGVLGEAFF

j_call: TRBJ2-5
d_call: TRBD1
v_call: TRBV24-1
cdr3_aa: CATSDDGTGLQETQYF

j_call: TRBJ1-5
d_call: -
v_call: TRBV12-3/TRBV12-4
cdr3_aa: CASSKGVGQPQHF

j_call: TRBJ2-3
d_call: -
v_call: TRBV7-9
cdr3_aa: CASSADLAGPYLRDTQYF

j_call: TRBJ2-3
d_call: TRBD2
v_call: TRBV7-7
cdr3_aa: CASSTSGATDTQYF

j_call: TRBJ2-3
d_call: TRBD1
v_call: TRBV2
cdr3_aa: CASRGQYSTDTQYF

j_call: TRBJ2-1
d_call: -
v_call: TRBV6-6
cdr3_aa: CASSFGGVSYNEQFF

j_call: TRBJ1-5
d_call: -
v_call: TRBV19
cdr3_aa: CASSTENFSNQPQHF

j_call: TRBJ1-1
d_call: TRBD1
v_call: TRBV7-6
cdr3_aa: CASSLPRQGMNTEAFF

j_call: TRBJ1-2
d_call: TRBD1
v_call: TRBV7-2
cdr3_aa: CASSLAGGSGYTF

j_call: TRBJ1-5
d_call: TRBD1
v_call: TRBV5-1
cdr3_aa: CASSLVGGSNQPQHF

j_call: TRBJ1-4
d_call: TRBD1
v_call: TRBV5-4
cdr3_aa: CASSSQGQRNEKLFF

j_call: TRBJ1-5
d_call: -
v_call: TRBV19
cdr3_aa: CASRTTAFSNQPQHF

j_call: TRBJ2-5
d_call: TRBD2
v_call: TRBV7-2
cdr3_aa: CASSLGLAGGQETQYF

j_call: TRBJ2-1
d_call: TRBD2
v_call: TRBV4-3
cdr3_aa: CASSQDLSAGRYNEQFF

j_call: TRBJ1-1
d_call: TRBD1
v_call: TRBV29-1
cdr3_aa: CSVDGTGAEAFF

j_call: TRBJ1-1
d_call: -
v_call: TRBV6-5
cdr3_aa: CAIQGNTEAFF

j_call: TRBJ2-7
d_call: -
v_call: TRBV4-2
cdr3_aa: CASSQDAGNGYEQYF

j_call: TRBJ1-1
d_call: -
v_call: TRBV7-2
cdr3_aa: CASSLTGGRPNTEAFF

j_call: TRBJ2-7
d_call: TRBD2
v_call: TRBV7-3
cdr3_aa: CASSLGGGQAYEQYF

j_call: TRBJ2-1
d_call: -
v_call: TRBV4-1
cdr3_aa: CASGLGRTYNEQFF

j_call: TRBJ1-5
d_call: TRBD1
v_call: TRBV10-2
cdr3_aa: CASRYGQGGNQPQHF

j_call: TRBJ1-3
d_call: -
v_call: TRBV2
cdr3_aa: CASSSRGNTIYF